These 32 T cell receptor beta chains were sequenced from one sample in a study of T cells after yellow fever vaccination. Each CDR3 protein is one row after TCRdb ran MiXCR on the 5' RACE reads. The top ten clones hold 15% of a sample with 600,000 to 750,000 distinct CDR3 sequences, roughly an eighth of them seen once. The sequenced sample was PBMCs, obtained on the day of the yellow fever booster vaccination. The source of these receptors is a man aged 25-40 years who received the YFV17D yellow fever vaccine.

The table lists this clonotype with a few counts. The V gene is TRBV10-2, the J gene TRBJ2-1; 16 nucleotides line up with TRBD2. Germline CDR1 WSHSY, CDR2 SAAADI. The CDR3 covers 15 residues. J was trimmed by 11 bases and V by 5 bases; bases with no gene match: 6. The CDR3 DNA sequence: TGCGCCAGCAGTCCGGGACTAGCGGGAGGGGAAAAGCAGTTCTTC. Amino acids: CASSPGLAGGEKQFF.

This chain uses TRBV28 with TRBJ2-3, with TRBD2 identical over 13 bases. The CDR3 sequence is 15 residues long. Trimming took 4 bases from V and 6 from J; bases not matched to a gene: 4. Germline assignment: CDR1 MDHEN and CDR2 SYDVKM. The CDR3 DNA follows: TGTGCCAGCAGTTGGACTAGCGGGAGTATCGATACGCAGTATTTT. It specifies CASSWTSGSIDTQYF.

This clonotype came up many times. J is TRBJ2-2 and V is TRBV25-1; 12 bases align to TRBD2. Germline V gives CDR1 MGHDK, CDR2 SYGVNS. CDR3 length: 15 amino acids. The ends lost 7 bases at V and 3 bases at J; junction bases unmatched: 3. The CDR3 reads CASTSGRADTGELFF. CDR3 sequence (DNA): TGTGCCAGCACTAGCGGGAGGGCCGACACCGGGGAGCTGTTTTTT.

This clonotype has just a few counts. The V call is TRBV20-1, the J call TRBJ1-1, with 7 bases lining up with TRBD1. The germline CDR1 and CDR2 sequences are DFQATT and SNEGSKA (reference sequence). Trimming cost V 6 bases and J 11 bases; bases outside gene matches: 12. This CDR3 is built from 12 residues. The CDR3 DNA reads TGCAGTGCGAAACAGGGGACAGTTGGCGCTTTCTTT. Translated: CSAKQGTVGAFF.

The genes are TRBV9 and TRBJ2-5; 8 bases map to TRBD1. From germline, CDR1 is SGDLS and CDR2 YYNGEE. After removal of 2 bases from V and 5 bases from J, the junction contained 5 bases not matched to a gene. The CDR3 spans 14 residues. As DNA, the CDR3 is TGTGCCAGCAGCGTTCAGGGGGCACACGAGACCCAGTACTTC. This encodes CASSVQGAHETQYF.

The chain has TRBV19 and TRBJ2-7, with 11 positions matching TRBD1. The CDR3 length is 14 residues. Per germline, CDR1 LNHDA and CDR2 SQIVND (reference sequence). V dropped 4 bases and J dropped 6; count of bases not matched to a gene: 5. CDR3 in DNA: TGTGCCAGTAGTAACCGGGACAGGGGGTTCGAGCAGTACTTC. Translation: CASSNRDRGFEQYF.

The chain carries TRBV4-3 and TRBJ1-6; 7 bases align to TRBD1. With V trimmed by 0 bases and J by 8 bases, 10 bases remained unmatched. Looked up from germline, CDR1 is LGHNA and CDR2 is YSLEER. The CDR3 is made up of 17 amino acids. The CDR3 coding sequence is TGCGCCAGCAGCCAAGATCCTCCTGGCAGGGGGTATTCACCCCTCCACTTT. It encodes CASSQDPPGRGYSPLHF.

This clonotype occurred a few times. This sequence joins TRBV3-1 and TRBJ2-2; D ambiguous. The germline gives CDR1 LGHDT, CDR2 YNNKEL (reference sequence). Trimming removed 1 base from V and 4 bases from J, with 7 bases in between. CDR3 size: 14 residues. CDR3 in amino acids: CASSQVVGTGELFF. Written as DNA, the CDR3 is TGTGCCAGCAGCCAAGTCGTGGGCACCGGGGAGCTGTTTTTT.

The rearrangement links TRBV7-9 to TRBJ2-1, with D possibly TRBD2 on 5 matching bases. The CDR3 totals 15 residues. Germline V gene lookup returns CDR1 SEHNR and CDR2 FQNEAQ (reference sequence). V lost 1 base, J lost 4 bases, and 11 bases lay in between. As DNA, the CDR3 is TGTGCCAGCAGCTTAGGGGCTAGCAGATACAATGAGCAGTTCTTC. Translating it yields CASSLGASRYNEQFF.

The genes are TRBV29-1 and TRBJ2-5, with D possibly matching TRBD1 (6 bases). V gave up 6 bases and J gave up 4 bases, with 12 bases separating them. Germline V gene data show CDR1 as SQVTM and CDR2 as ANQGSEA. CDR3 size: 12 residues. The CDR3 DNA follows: TGCAGCGTCGTAGGGGGTGGAGAGACCCAGTACTTC. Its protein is CSVVGGGETQYF.

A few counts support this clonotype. DNA of the CDR3: TGTGCCAGCAGCTTCCCGGGGGGGGGCTCTGGAAACACCATATATTTT. Its translation: CASSFPGGGSGNTIYF. The chain recombines TRBV7-2 with TRBJ1-3; a weak D match, TRBD1 (5 bases). The CDR3 is 16 residues long. Trimming took 3 bases from V and 0 from J, leaving 12 bases between them. Germline CDR1 and CDR2: SGHTA and FQGNSA.

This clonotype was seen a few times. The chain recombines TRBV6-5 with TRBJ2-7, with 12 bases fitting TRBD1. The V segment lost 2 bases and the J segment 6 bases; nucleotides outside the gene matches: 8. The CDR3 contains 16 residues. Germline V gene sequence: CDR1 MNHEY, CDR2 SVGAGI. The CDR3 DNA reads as TGTGCCAGCAGTTACGCCCGGGACAGGGGGCTCCGCGAGCAGTACTTC. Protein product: CASSYARDRGLREQYF.

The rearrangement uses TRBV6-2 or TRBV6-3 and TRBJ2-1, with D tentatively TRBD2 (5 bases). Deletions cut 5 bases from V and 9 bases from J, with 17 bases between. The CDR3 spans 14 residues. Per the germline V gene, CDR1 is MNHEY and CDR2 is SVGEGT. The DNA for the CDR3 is TGTGCCAGCAGTGCCCAACTAGTTAGCATTGAGCAGTTCTTC. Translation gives CASSAQLVSIEQFF.

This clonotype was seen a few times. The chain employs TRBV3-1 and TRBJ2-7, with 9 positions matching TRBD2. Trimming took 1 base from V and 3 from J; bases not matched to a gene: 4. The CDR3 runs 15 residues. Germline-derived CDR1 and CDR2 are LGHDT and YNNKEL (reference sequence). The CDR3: CASSQGLAALYEQYF. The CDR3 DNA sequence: TGTGCCAGCAGCCAAGGACTAGCGGCGCTCTACGAGCAGTACTTC.

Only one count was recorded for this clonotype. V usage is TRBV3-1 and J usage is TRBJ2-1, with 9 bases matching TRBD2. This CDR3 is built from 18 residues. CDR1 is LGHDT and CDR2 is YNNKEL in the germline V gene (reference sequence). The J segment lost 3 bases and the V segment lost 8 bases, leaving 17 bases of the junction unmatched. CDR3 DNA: TGTGCCAGCTGTTCCCGCCGTCTAGCGGGGAACCTCTACAATGAGCAGTTCTTC. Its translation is CASCSRRLAGNLYNEQFF.

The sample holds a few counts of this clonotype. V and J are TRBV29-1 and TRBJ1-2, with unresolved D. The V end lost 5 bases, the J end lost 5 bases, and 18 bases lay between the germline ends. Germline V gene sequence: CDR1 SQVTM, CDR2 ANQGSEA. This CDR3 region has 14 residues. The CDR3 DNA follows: TGCAGCGTTATGCTTGGGGAGGGAGTATATGGCTACACCTTC. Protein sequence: CSVMLGEGVYGYTF.

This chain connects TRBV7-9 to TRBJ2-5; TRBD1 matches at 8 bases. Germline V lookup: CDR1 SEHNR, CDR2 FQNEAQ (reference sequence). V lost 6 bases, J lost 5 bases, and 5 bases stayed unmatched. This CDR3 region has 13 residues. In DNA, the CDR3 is TGTGCCAGCAGGCAGACAGGGGTGGAGACCCAGTACTTC. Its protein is CASRQTGVETQYF.

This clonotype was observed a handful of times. The CDR3 spells CASSSRLAENYEQYF. The CDR3 bases are TGTGCCAGCAGTTCCCGACTAGCGGAGAACTACGAGCAGTACTTC. The V and J genes are TRBV6-5 and TRBJ2-7; 9 positions match TRBD2. Looked up from germline, CDR1 is MNHEY and CDR2 is SVGAGI. The CDR3 consists of 15 residues. V lost 4 bases to trimming and J lost 3 bases; unmatched junction nucleotides: 7.

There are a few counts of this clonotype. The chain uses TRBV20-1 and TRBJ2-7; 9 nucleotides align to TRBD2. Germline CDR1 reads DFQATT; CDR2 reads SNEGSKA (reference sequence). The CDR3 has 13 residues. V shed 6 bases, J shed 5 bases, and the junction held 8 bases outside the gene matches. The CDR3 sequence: CSAQRAGGHEQYF. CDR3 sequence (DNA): TGCAGTGCGCAAAGGGCGGGAGGGCACGAGCAGTACTTC.

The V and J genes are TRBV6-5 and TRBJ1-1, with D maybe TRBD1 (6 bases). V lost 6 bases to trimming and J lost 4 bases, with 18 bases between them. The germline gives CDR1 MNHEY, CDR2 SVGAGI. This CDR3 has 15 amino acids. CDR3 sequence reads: CASSRDGGEGTEAFF. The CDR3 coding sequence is TGTGCCAGCAGCCGCGATGGGGGCGAAGGCACTGAAGCTTTCTTT.

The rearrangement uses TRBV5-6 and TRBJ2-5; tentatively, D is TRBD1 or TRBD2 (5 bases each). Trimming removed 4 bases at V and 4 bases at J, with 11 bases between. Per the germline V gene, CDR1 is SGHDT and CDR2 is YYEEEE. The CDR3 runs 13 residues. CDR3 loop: CASSAGTAETQYF. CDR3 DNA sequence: TGTGCCAGCAGCGCCGGGACGGCAGAGACCCAGTACTTC.

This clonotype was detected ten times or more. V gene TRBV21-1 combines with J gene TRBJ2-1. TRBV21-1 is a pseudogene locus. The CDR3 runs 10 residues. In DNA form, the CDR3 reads TGTGCCAGAGAAGGCGGTGAGCAGTTCTTC. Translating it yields CAREGGEQFF.

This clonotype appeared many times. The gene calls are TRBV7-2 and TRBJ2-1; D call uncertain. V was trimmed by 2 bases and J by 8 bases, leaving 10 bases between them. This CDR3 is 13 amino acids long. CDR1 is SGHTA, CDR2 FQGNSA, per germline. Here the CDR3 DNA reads TGTGCCAGCAGCTTATATTTTCGCGATGAGCAGTTCTTC. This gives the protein CASSLYFRDEQFF.

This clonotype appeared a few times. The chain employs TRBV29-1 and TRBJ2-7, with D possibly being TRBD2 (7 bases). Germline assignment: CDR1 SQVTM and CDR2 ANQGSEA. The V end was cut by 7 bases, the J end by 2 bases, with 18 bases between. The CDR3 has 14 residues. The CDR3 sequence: CSAQGGETAYEQYF. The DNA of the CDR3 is TGCAGCGCACAAGGGGGGGAAACCGCCTACGAGCAGTACTTC.

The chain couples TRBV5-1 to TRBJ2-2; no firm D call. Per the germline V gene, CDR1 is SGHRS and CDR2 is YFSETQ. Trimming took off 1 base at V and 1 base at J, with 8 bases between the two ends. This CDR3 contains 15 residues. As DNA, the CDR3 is TGCGCCAGCAGCTTGTTCATGATGAACACCGGGGAGCTGTTTTTT. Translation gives CASSLFMMNTGELFF.

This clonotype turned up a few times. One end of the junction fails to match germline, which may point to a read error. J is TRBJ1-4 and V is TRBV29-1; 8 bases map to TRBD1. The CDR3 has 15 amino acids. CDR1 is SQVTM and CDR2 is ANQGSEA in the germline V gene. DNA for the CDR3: TGCAGCGTTCAAGAACAGGGGGCAACTAATGAAAAACTGTTTTTT. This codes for CSVQEQGATNEKLFF.

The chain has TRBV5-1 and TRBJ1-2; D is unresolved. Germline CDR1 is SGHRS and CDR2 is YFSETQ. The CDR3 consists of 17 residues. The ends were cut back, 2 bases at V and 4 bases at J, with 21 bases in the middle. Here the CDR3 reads CASSFSSDAAASYGYTF. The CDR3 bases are TGCGCCAGCAGCTTCTCCTCGGACGCCGCGGCCAGCTATGGCTACACCTTC.

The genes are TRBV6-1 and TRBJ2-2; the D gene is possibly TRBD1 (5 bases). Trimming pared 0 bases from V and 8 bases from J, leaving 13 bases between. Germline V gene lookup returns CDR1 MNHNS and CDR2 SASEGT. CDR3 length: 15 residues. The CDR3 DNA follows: TGTGCCAGCAGTGAAGCTGTGGGGCGGCATGGGGAGCTGTTTTTT. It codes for CASSEAVGRHGELFF.

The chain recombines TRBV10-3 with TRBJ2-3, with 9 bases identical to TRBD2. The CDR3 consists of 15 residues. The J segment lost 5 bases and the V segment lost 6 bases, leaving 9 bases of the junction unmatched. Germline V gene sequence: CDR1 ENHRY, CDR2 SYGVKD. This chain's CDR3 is CAIREAGGRRDTQYF. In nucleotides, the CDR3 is TGTGCCATCAGGGAAGCGGGAGGAAGAAGAGATACGCAGTATTTT.

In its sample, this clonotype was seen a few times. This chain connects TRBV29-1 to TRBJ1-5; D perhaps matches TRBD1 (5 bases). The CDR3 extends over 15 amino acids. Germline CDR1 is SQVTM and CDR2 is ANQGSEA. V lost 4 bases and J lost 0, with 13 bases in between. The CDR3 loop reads CSVGVGGGSNQPQHF. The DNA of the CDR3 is TGCAGCGTTGGGGTTGGGGGTGGTAGCAATCAGCCCCAGCATTTT.

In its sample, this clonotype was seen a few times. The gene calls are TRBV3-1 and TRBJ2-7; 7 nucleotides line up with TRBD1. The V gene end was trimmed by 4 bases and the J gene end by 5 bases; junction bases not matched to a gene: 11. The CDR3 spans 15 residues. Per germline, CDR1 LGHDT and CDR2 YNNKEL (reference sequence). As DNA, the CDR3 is TGTGCCAGCAGCCCCACTGGAAAGGGGGCGCACGAGCAGTACTTC. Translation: CASSPTGKGAHEQYF.

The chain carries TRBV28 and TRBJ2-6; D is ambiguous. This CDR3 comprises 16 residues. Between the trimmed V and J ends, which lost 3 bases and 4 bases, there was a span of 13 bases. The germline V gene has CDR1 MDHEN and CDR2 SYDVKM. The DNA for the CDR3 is TGTGCCAGCAGTTTGAAGGGCGCTGGGGGGGCCAACGTCCTGACTTTC. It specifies CASSLKGAGGANVLTF.